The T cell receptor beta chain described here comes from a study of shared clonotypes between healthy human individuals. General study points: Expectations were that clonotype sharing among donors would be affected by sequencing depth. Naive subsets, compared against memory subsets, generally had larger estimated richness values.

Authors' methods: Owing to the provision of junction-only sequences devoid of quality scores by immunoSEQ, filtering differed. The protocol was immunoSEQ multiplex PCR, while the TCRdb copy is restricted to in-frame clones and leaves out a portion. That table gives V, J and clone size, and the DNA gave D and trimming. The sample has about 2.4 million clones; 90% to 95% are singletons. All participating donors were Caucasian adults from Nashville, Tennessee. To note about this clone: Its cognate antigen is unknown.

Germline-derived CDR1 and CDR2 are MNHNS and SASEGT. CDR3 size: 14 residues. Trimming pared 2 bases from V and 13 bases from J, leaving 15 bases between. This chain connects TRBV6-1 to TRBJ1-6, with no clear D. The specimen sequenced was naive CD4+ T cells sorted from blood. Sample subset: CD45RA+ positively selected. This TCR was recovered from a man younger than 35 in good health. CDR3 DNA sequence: TGTGCCAGCAGTGAACAGACATCTTCGGACCCCCTCCACTTT. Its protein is CASSEQTSSDPLHF.